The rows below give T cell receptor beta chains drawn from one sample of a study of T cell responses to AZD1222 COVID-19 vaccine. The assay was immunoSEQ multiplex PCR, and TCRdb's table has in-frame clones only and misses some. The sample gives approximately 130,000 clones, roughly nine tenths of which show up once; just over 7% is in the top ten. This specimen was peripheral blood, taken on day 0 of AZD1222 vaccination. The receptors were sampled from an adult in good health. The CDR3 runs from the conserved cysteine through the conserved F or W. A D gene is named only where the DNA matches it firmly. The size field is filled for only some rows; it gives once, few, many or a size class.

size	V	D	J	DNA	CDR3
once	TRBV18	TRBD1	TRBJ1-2	TGTGCCAGCTCATCTCAGCCGACAGGGCGCTATGGCTACACCTTC	CASSSQPTGRYGYTF
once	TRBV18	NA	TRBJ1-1	TGTGCCAGCTCACCTAGGGGTTGGGAGGGGACTGAAGCTTTCTTT	CASSPRGWEGTEAFF
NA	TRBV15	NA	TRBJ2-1	TGTGCCACCAGGACGGACTATAGCTCCTACAATGAGCAGTTCTTC	CATRTDYSSYNEQFF
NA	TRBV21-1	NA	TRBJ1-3	TGTGCCAGCAGCAAAACCTTATCGGGCAGCCGTCGAACTGGAAACACCATATATTTT	CASSKTLSGSRRTGNTIYF
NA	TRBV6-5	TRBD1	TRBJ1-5	TGTGCCAGCAGTCGCGACAGGGGTTCCAATCAGCCCCAGCATTTT	CASSRDRGSNQPQHF
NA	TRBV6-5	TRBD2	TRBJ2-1	TGTGCCAGCAGTTTGGACCCAGGGAAAGCGGGAAAGCAGTTCTTC	CASSLDPGKAGKQFF
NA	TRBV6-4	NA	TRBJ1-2	TGTGCCAGCAGACCCTCAGGGAGTCATGGCTACACCTTC	CASRPSGSHGYTF
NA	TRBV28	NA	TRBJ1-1	TGTGCCAGCCTCCTGGGGGGGCAGGGCACTGAAGCTTTCTTT	CASLLGGQGTEAFF
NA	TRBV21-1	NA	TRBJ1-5	TGTGCCAGCAGCAAAGCGCTCTGGGATAGCAATCAGCCCCAGCATTTT	CASSKALWDSNQPQHF
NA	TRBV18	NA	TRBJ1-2	NA	CASSPFGQGYTF
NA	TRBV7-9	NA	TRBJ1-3	TGTGCCAGCAGCCCCCCGGGGTCTAGGGCTTCTGGAAACACCATATATTTT	CASSPPGSRASGNTIYF
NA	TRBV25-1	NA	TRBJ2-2	TGTGCCACTCGTCCGGACACCGGGGAGCTGTTTTTT	CATRPDTGELFF
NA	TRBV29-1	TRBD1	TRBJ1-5	TGCAGCGACGCCCAGACAGGGGGCGATTTTTTCAATCAGCCCCAGCATTTT	CSDAQTGGDFFNQPQHF
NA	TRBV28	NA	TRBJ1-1	TGTGCCAGCAGTTCTGGAAACACTGAAGCTTTCTTT	CASSSGNTEAFF
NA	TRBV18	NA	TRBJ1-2	TGTGCCAGCTCACGCGAATTACAGGGAGATGGCTACACCTTC	CASSRELQGDGYTF
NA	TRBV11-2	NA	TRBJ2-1	TGTGCCAGCAGCTTTCTAGCTTACAATGAGCAGTTCTTC	CASSFLAYNEQFF
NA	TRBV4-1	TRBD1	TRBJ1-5	TGCGCCAGCAGCCAGGGACAGGGCCGCAATCAGCCCCAGCATTTT	CASSQGQGRNQPQHF
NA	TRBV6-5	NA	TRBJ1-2	TGTGCCAGCAGTTCAGGAATCAACAGCGGCTGGGGCTACACCTTC	CASSSGINSGWGYTF
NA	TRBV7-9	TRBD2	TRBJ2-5	TGTGCCAGCAGTCCTAGCGGGACGACCCAAGAGACCCAGTACTTC	CASSPSGTTQETQYF
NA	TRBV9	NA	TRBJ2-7	TGTGCCAGCAGCGTATTACCGGGCCGCTACTACGAGCAGTACTTC	CASSVLPGRYYEQYF
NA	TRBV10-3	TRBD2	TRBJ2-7	TGTGCCATCAGTGATGCTATCCTAGCGGGAGTCTACGAGCAGTACTTC	CAISDAILAGVYEQYF
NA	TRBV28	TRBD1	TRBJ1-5	TGTGCCAGCAGTTCACAGGGGAACAATCAGCCCCAGCATTTT	CASSSQGNNQPQHF
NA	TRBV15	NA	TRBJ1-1	TGTGCCACCAGCAGAGATAGGGTCCCGAACACTGAAGCTTTCTTT	CATSRDRVPNTEAFF
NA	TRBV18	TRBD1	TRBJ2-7	TGTGCCAGCTCACTGGGACAGGGCTCCTACGAGCAGTACTTC	CASSLGQGSYEQYF
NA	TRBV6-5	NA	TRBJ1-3	TGTGCCAGCAGCCAACAGAGCTCTGGAAACACCATATATTTT	CASSQQSSGNTIYF
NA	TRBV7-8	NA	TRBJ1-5	TGTGCCAGCAGCCTTGCTGCAGGAACAAACAATCAGCCCCAGCATTTT	CASSLAAGTNNQPQHF